These 25 T cell receptor beta chains were sequenced from one sample in a study of blood T cell repertoires in COVID-19. Generated by immunoSEQ multiplex PCR, the TCRdb table keeps only in-frame clones and is missing some. The sample shows about 170,000 clones, approximately 86% of them seen only once. Sequencing was done on a sample of peripheral blood. Receptor source: a woman aged 45-59 years with acute or convalescent COVID-19.

The chain has TRBV24-1 and TRBJ2-7; weak D call: TRBD1 (6 bases). This CDR3 has 14 residues. Trimming removed 4 bases from V and 3 bases from J, with 12 bases in between. CDR1 KGHDR and CDR2 SFDVKD come from the germline V gene. The CDR3 reads CATSDGDRFYEQYF. The CDR3 DNA reads as TGTGCCACCAGTGACGGTGACAGGTTCTACGAGCAGTACTTC.

J is TRBJ2-2 and V is TRBV24-1, with TRBD1 matching over 7 bases. With V trimmed by 5 bases and J by 0 bases, 5 bases remained unmatched. The CDR3 extends over 16 amino acids. CDR1 and CDR2 (germline): KGHDR, SFDVKD. The CDR3 DNA follows: TGTGCCACCAGTGGTCACAGGGGCACGAACACCGGGGAGCTGTTTTTT. As protein: CATSGHRGTNTGELFF.

The CDR3 reads CATWGRGDTEAFF. CDR3 DNA sequence: TGTGCCACCTGGGGCAGGGGGGACACTGAAGCTTTCTTT. J is TRBJ1-1 and V is TRBV6-5; 7 bases map to TRBD1. J gave up 3 bases and V 10 bases, and 8 bases lay outside the gene matches. This CDR3 has 13 residues. Per the germline V gene, CDR1 is MNHEY and CDR2 is SVGAGI.

The gene calls are TRBV7-2 and TRBJ2-5, with TRBD2 matching 14 bases. From germline, CDR1 is SGHTA and CDR2 FQGNSA. The CDR3 is made up of 15 amino acids. Trimming at V came to 5 bases and at J to 9 bases, leaving 8 bases not matched to a gene. The CDR3 DNA follows: TGTGCCAGCAGCCGCGGGACTAGCGGGAGTCCGGCCCAGTACTTC. Its protein product is CASSRGTSGSPAQYF.

This chain links TRBV6-5 with TRBJ1-4, with 8 bases fitting TRBD1. The junction had 8 bases not matched to a gene; V was cut back by 0 bases and J by 8 bases. This CDR3 contains 16 residues. Germline CDR1 and CDR2: MNHEY and SVGAGI. The CDR3 bases are TGTGCCAGCAGTTACTCCCTTACGGGGGACAGGGAAAAACTGTTTTTT. Protein: CASSYSLTGDREKLFF.

V usage is TRBV18 and J usage is TRBJ2-1; 8 bases line up with TRBD2. This CDR3 contains 15 residues. The germline V gene has CDR1 KGHSH and CDR2 LQKENI. Unmatched junction bases numbered 8, after V lost 3 bases and J lost 7 bases. In DNA form, the CDR3 reads TGTGCCAGCTCACCGGGAGCGGGAGTTGGGAATGAGCAGTTCTTC. It encodes CASSPGAGVGNEQFF.

CDR3 sequence (DNA): TGTGCCAGCAAGCGGGGCAGCCAGAATGAAAAACTGTTTTTT. It codes for CASKRGSQNEKLFF. The J gene is TRBJ1-4, the V gene TRBV6-5; a weak D match, TRBD1 (5 bases). Trimming stripped 7 bases from V and 5 bases from J, with 14 bases between. The CDR3 length is 14 residues. Germline assignment: CDR1 MNHEY and CDR2 SVGAGI.

The V and J genes are TRBV6-6 and TRBJ1-2; D not certain. The CDR3 consists of 13 residues. The germline V gene encodes CDR1 MNHNY and CDR2 SVGAGI (reference sequence). The V end lost 3 bases, the J end lost 4 bases, and 9 bases lay between the germline ends. CDR3 in amino acids: CASSYLSGYGYTF. CDR3 bases: TGTGCCAGCAGTTATCTGTCAGGCTATGGCTACACCTTC.

This chain connects TRBV11-2 to TRBJ2-7, with 7 bases fitting TRBD2. V lost 5 bases and J lost 5; bases outside the gene matches: 18. CDR1 and CDR2 from the germline V gene are SGHAT and FQNNGV. CDR3 length equals 17 residues. Here the CDR3 reads CASSAPSHPGGLNEQYF. The DNA of the CDR3 is TGTGCCAGCAGCGCACCATCTCACCCGGGGGGTTTAAACGAGCAGTACTTC.

The V call is TRBV29-1, the J call TRBJ1-2; no clear D gene. V dropped 1 base and J dropped 6 bases, with 15 bases sitting between them. Germline assignment: CDR1 SQVTM and CDR2 ANQGSEA. This CDR3 contains 14 residues. CDR3 nucleotide sequence: TGCAGCGTTGAAGTTAATGGAGGAGTCGATGGCTACACCTTC. Translating it yields CSVEVNGGVDGYTF.

The rearrangement uses TRBV5-1 and TRBJ2-5; a weak D match, TRBD2 (6 bases). The ends were cut back, 0 bases at V and 3 bases at J, with 12 bases in the middle. CDR3 length: 15 residues. CDR1 and CDR2 (germline): SGHRS, YFSETQ. The CDR3 sequence: CASSLAGGLEETQYF. The CDR3 region has the DNA TGCGCCAGCAGCTTGGCCGGAGGGCTAGAAGAGACCCAGTACTTC.

This rearrangement joins TRBV30 to TRBJ1-1; D might be TRBD1 (6 bases). The CDR3 loop spans 11 amino acids. CDR1 is GTSNPN and CDR2 is SVGIG in the germline V gene (reference sequence). Trimming took off 7 bases at V and 5 bases at J, with 11 bases between the two ends. CDR3 loop: CASKQGTEAFF. CDR3 DNA: TGTGCCTCAAAACAGGGAACTGAAGCTTTCTTT.

This chain links TRBV10-3 with TRBJ1-2; D might be TRBD1 (5 bases). The CDR3 sequence is 14 residues long. CDR1 is ENHRY, CDR2 SYGVKD, per germline. V shed 0 bases and J shed 8 bases, with 13 bases lying between them. CDR3 sequence: CAISESGGTGGYTF. The CDR3 DNA reads as TGTGCCATCAGTGAGTCGGGAGGGACGGGCGGCTACACCTTC.

The rearrangement uses TRBV27 and TRBJ2-3; TRBD2 agrees at 7 bases. The ends lost 0 bases at V and 2 bases at J; junction bases unmatched: 5. The germline V gene encodes CDR1 MNHEY and CDR2 SMNVEV (reference sequence). CDR3 length: 16 residues. This chain's CDR3 is CASSLSARGTTDTQYF. The CDR3 bases are TGTGCCAGCAGTTTATCCGCGCGGGGGACCACAGATACGCAGTATTTT.

The V and J genes are TRBV5-4 and TRBJ2-2, with 7 bases identical to TRBD1. Germline V gives CDR1 SGHNT, CDR2 YYREEE (reference sequence). J lost 2 bases, V lost 3 bases, and 4 bases had no gene match. This CDR3 is 15 amino acids long. The CDR3 region is CASSSDRVNTGELFF. The CDR3 nucleotides are TGTGCCAGCAGCTCAGACAGGGTTAACACCGGGGAGCTGTTTTTT. Full variable domain (remainder filled in from reference TRBV5-4 and TRBJ2-2): ETGVTQSPTHLIKTRGQQVTLRCSSQSGHNTVSWYQQALGQGPQFIFQYYREEENGRGNFPPRFSGLQFPNYSSELNVNALELDDSALYLCASSSDRVNTGELFFGEGSRLTVL.

V and J are TRBV12-3 or TRBV12-4 and TRBJ2-7, with a possible D match to TRBD2 (5 bases). The V end was cut by 6 bases, the J end by 5 bases, with 14 bases between. The CDR3 length is 13 residues. CDR3 sequence: CASRRVATNEQYF. The CDR3 coding sequence is TGTGCCAGCAGGCGCGTAGCGACGAACGAGCAGTACTTC.

Only a few counts were recorded for this clone. This chain links TRBV5-1 with TRBJ2-2, with D unclear. This CDR3 comprises 12 residues. Between the trimmed V and J ends, which lost 2 bases and 5 bases, there was a span of 4 bases. CDR1 and CDR2 from the germline V gene are SGHRS and YFSETQ. In DNA, the CDR3 is TGCGCCAGCAGCTTACAAACCGGGGAGCTGTTTTTT. Translating it yields CASSLQTGELFF. The full variable domain, with the rest looked up from reference TRBV5-1 and TRBJ2-2, is KAGVTQTPRYLIKTRGQQVTLSCSPISGHRSVSWYQQTPGQGLQFLFEYFSETQRNKGNFPGRFSGRQFSNSRSEMNVSTLELGDSALYLCASSLQTGELFFGEGSRLTVL.

CDR3 bases: TGTGCCAGCCGGGACAGGGCTGGGGCTGAAGCTTTCTTT. Its protein product is CASRDRAGAEAFF. The chain has TRBV19 and TRBJ1-1, with 9 nucleotides matching TRBD1. V lost 9 bases, J lost 6 bases, and 8 bases stayed unmatched. CDR1 is LNHDA and CDR2 is SQIVND in the germline V gene (reference sequence). The CDR3 is 13 amino acids.

CDR3 loop: CASSTGSPSGGELFF. Here the CDR3 DNA reads TGTGCCAGCAGTACCGGCAGCCCCTCGGGCGGGGAGCTGTTTTTT. J is TRBJ2-2 and V is TRBV6-2 or TRBV6-3; the D is unclear. Germline V CDR1 and CDR2: MNHEY, SVGEGT. Between the trimmed V and J ends, which lost 5 bases and 7 bases, there was a span of 17 bases. The CDR3 is 15 amino acids.

This chain links TRBV7-8 with TRBJ2-2; the match to TRBD2 covers 8 bases. The CDR3 totals 18 residues. From germline, CDR1 is SGHVS and CDR2 FQNEAQ. The V gene end was trimmed by 0 bases and the J gene end by 5 bases; junction bases not matched to a gene: 11. The CDR3 DNA is TGTGCCAGCAGCTTAGCGGTTGGGAGCGGGGGAATTACCGGGGAGCTGTTTTTT. Translated: CASSLAVGSGGITGELFF. The full variable domain, in which reference TRBV7-8 and TRBJ2-2 provide the parts outside the CDR3, is GAGVSQSPRYKVAKRGQDVALRCDPISGHVSLFWYQQALGQGPEFLTYFQNEAQLDKSGLPSDRFFAERPEGSVSTLKIQRTQQEDSAVYLCASSLAVGSGGITGELFFGEGSRLTVL.

This rearrangement joins TRBV19 to TRBJ1-5; D not certain. Germline CDR1 reads LNHDA; CDR2 reads SQIVND (reference sequence). The CDR3 consists of 14 residues. V was cut by 0 bases and J by 2 bases, with 5 bases left in between. The CDR3 DNA follows: TGTGCCAGTAGTATAGAGGAGGGCAATCAGCCCCAGCATTTT. This translates into CASSIEEGNQPQHF.

This clone was seen just once. The rearrangement links TRBV19 to TRBJ2-1, with 13 bases matching TRBD2. There are 17 residues in the CDR3. V was pared by 7 bases and J by 1 base, with 7 bases of the junction left unmatched. Germline CDR1 is LNHDA and CDR2 is SQIVND (reference sequence). DNA of the CDR3: TGTGCCAGTATGGAAGGACTAGCGGGAGCGTCCTACAATGAGCAGTTCTTC. This codes for CASMEGLAGASYNEQFF. Drawing the rest from reference TRBV19 and TRBJ2-1, the complete variable domain is DGGITQSPKYLFRKEGQNVTLSCEQNLNHDAMYWYRQDPGQGLRLIYYSQIVNDFQKGDIAEGYSVSREKKESFPLTVTSAQKNPTAFYLCASMEGLAGASYNEQFFGPGTRLTVL.

This chain links TRBV7-2 with TRBJ2-7; a weak D match, TRBD2 (7 bases). V dropped 5 bases and J dropped 6 bases, with 17 bases sitting between them. The CDR3 covers 14 residues. From germline, CDR1 is SGHTA and CDR2 FQGNSA. The CDR3 region is CASSQQGGVIEQYF. Written as DNA, the CDR3 is TGTGCCAGCAGCCAACAGGGAGGGGTGATCGAGCAGTACTTC.

In DNA, the CDR3 is TGTGCCAGCAGCCAAGACGAAGGGAGGTCTCAGAACACTGAAGCTTTCTTT. This encodes CASSQDEGRSQNTEAFF. V gene TRBV3-1 (or the pseudogene TRBV3-2) combines with J gene TRBJ1-1, with no clear D. Between the trimmed V and J ends, which lost 0 bases and 1 base, there was a span of 15 bases. The CDR3 contains 17 residues. Looked up from germline, CDR1 is LGHDT and CDR2 is YNNKEL (reference sequence).

The V gene is TRBV7-2, the J gene TRBJ2-2; 11 nucleotides agree with TRBD1. V trimming: 3 bases; J trimming: 7 bases; junction bases outside the gene matches: 13. CDR1 and CDR2 (germline): SGHTA, FQGNSA. The CDR3 is made up of 18 amino acids. The CDR3 nucleotides are TGTGCCAGCAGCTTCGATCCCCGGGACAGGGGGTATTACGGGGAGCTGTTTTTT. This codes for CASSFDPRDRGYYGELFF.